What follows describes a single TCR beta chain. The sample comes from a study of OX40 agonist ivuxolimab in advanced cancers. Across the whole study: Subjects had a mean age of about 60 years, with a range of about 23 to 85; roughly 80% were male.

The CDR3 consists of 15 residues. Trimming cost V 5 bases and J 4 bases, with 17 bases left between them. Germline values: CDR1 MDHEN, CDR2 SYDVKM. Assay used: immunoSEQ multiplex PCR; TCRdb lists only in-frame clones, some missing. The sample gives approximately 40,000 clones, about 87% of which show up once; over 20% is in the top ten. The chain recombines TRBV28 with TRBJ1-2, with D uncertain. The receptor was isolated from an adult with an advanced solid tumor such as melanoma, head and neck, liver or kidney cancer. This material consisted of CD4+ or CD8+ T cells sorted from blood, taken in a trial of the OX40 agonist ivuxolimab. Here the CDR3 reads CASSLQTYRPYGYTF. The CDR3 region has the DNA TGTGCCAGCAGTCTCCAGACATATCGGCCCTATGGCTACACCTTC.